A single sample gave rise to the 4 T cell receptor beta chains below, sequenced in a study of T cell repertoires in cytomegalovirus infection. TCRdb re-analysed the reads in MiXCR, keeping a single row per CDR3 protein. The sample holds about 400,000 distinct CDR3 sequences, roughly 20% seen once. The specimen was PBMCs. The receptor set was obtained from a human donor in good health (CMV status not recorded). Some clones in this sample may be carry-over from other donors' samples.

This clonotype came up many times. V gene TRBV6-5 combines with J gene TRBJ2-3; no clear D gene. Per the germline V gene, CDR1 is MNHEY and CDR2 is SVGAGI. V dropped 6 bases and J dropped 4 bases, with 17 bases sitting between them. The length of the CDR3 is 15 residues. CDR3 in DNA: TGTGCCAGCAGCCGAACAGCTTACCAGGCAGATACGCAGTATTTT. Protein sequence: CASSRTAYQADTQYF.

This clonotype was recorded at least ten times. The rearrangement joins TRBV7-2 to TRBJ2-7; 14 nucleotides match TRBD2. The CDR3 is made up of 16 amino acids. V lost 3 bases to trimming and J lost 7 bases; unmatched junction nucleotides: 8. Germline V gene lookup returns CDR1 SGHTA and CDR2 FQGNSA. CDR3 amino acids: CASSLTSGRARSEQYF. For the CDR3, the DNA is TGTGCCAGCAGCTTGACTAGCGGGAGGGCCAGGTCGGAGCAGTACTTC.

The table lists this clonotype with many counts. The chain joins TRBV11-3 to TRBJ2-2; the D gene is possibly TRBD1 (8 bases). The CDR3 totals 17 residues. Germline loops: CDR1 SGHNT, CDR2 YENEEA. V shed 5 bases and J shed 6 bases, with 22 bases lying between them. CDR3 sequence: CASSPGEQGGLAGELFF. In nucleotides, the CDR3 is TGTGCCAGCAGCCCCGGCGAACAGGGGGGGTTGGCCGGGGAGCTGTTTTTT. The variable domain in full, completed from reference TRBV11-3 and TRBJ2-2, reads EAGVVQSPRYKIIEKKQPVAFWCNPISGHNTLYWYLQNLGQGPELLIRYENEEAVDDSQLPKDRFSAERLKGVDSTLKIQPAELGDSAVYLCASSPGEQGGLAGELFFGEGSRLTVL.

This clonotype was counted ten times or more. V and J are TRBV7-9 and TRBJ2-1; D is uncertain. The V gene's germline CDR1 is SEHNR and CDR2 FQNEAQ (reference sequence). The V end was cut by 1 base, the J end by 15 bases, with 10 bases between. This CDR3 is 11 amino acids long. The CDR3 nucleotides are TGTGCCAGCAGCTTAGGGCCGAGGCTGTTCTTC. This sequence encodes CASSLGPRLFF.